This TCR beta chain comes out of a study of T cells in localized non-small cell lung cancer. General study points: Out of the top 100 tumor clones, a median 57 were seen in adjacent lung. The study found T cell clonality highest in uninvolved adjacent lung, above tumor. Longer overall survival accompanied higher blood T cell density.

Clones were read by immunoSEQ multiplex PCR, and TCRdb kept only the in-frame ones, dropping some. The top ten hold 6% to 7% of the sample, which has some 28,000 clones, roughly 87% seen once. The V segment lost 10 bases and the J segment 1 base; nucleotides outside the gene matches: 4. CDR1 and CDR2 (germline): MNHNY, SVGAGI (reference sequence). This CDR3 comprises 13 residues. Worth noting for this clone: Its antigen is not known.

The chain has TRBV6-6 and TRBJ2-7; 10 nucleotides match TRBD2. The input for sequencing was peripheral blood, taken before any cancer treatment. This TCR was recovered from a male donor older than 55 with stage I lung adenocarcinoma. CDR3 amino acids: CAIGTSDSYEQYF. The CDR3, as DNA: TGTGCCATCGGGACTAGCGATTCCTACGAGCAGTACTTC.